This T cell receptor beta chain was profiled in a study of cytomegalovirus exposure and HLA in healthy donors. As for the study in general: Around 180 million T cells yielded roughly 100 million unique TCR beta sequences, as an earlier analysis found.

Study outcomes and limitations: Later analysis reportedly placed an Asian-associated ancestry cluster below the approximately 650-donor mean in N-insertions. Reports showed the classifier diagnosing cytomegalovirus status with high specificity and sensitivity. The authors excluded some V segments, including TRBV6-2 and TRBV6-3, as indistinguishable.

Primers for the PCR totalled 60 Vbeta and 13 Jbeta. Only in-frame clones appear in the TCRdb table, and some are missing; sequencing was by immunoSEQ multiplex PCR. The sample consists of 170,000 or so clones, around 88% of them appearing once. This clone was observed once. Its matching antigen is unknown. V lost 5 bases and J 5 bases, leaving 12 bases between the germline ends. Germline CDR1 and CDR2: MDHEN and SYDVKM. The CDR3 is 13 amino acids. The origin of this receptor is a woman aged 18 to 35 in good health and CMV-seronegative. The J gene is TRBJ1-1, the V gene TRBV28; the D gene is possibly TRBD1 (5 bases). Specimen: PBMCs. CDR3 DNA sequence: TGTGCCAGCAGTGGGCAGGGAGGGACTGAAGCTTTCTTT. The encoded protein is CASSGQGGTEAFF.